This TCR beta chain is from a study of identical twins. MiXCR, run by TCRdb on the 5' RACE reads, gives a single entry per CDR3 protein. This table has a few hundred thousand distinct CDR3 sequences, approximately 11% appearing once. Study-level findings and limits: Cord blood's abundant beta clonotypes had fewer insertions, unlike memory repertoires.

This clonotype has more than one count but fewer than ten. No antigen is known for it. The CDR3 sequence is 15 residues long. In germline, CDR1 is SGHTA, CDR2 FQGNSA. The V and J ends lost 1 base and 1 base respectively, with 11 bases between them. A further study also used this sample, focusing on yellow fever vaccine responses in identical twins.

This TCR came from a woman aged 18-29 years in good health. The chain uses TRBV7-2 and TRBJ2-7, with D unresolved. Material: memory (CD45RO+) T cells sorted from blood. CDR3 DNA: TGTGCCAGCAGCTTAGTACCGGACGGATCCTACGAGCAGTACTTC. The encoded protein is CASSLVPDGSYEQYF.